This TCR beta chain was profiled in a study of T cells in localized non-small cell lung cancer. Findings and limits, study-wide: In adjacent lung, a median roughly 60 of the top 100 tumor clones were found. Only one tumor region went through sequencing, so heterogeneity may still be there. Uninvolved nearby lung showed the greatest T cell clonality, exceeding that found in tumor.

Some clones are missing from TCRdb's copy, which holds only in-frame ones; the method was immunoSEQ multiplex PCR. The sample gives some 25,000 clones, 88% of which show up once; about 9.4% is in the top ten. Points on this clone: The antigen remains unidentified.

The starting material was peripheral blood mononuclear cells, obtained before any cancer treatment. The clonotype originates from a woman aged 35 to 70 with stage III lung adenocarcinoma.

This CDR3 reads CASSQDPWPTGYSIVPPQHF. CDR3 in DNA: TGCGCCAGCAGCCAAGATCCCTGGCCGACAGGGTATTCGATTGTGCCCCCCCAGCATTTT. V usage is TRBV4-1 and J usage is TRBJ1-5; 7 bases match TRBD1. From germline, CDR1 is MGHRA and CDR2 YSYEKL. The CDR3 consists of 20 residues. The J segment lost 10 bases and the V segment lost 0 bases, leaving 24 bases of the junction unmatched.